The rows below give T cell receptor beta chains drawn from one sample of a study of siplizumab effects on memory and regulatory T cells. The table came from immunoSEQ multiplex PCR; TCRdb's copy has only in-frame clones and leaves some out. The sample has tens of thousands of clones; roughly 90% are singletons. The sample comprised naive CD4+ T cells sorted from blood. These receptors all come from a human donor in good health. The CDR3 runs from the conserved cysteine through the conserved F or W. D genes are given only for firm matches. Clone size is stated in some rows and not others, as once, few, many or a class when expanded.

CDR3 protein: CASSLAPRWQGGDLNYGYTF; CDR3 DNA: TGCGCCAGCAGCTTGGCCCCGAGGTGGCAGGGTGGTGACCTCAACTATGGCTACACCTTC; J gene: TRBJ1-2; D gene: NA; V gene: TRBV5-1; clone size: once
CDR3 protein: CARSQQTDRAQGSQYF; CDR3 DNA: TGTGCCAGAAGTCAACAGACGGACAGGGCTCAGGGGTCCCAGTACTTC; J gene: TRBJ2-5; D gene: TRBD1; V gene: TRBV5-3; clone size: NA
CDR3 protein: CASSYSWGYEQYF; CDR3 DNA: TGTGCCAGCAGTTACAGTTGGGGGTACGAGCAGTACTTC; J gene: TRBJ2-7; D gene: NA; V gene: TRBV6-5; clone size: NA
CDR3 protein: CASSRGSALNTEAFF; CDR3 DNA: TGCGCCAGCAGCCGGGGGTCCGCGCTGAACACTGAAGCTTTCTTT; J gene: TRBJ1-1; D gene: NA; V gene: TRBV4-1; clone size: once
CDR3 protein: CASSGTGAGEQYF; CDR3 DNA: TGCGCCAGCAGCGGGACAGGGGCGGGCGAGCAGTACTTC; J gene: TRBJ2-7; D gene: TRBD1; V gene: TRBV5-1; clone size: NA
CDR3 protein: CASSLNRDRNNEQFF; CDR3 DNA: TGTGCCAGCTCACTTAACCGGGACAGAAACAATGAGCAGTTCTTC; J gene: TRBJ2-1; D gene: TRBD1; V gene: TRBV18; clone size: NA
CDR3 protein: CASSPLLMTNTDTQYF; CDR3 DNA: TGCGCCAGCAGCCCCTTATTGATGACGAACACAGATACGCAGTATTTT; J gene: TRBJ2-3; D gene: NA; V gene: TRBV5-1; clone size: NA
CDR3 protein: CSVGKGNQPQHF; CDR3 DNA: TGCAGCGTTGGAAAAGGGAACCAGCCCCAGCATTTT; J gene: TRBJ1-5; D gene: NA; V gene: TRBV29-1; clone size: NA
CDR3 protein: CASSSFETSGQNEQFF; CDR3 DNA: TGTGCCAGCAGCTCTTTCGAGACTAGCGGGCAAAATGAGCAGTTCTTC; J gene: TRBJ2-1; D gene: TRBD2; V gene: TRBV7-9; clone size: NA
CDR3 protein: CASSPDNTGELFF; CDR3 DNA: TGTGCCAGCAGCCCTGACAACACCGGGGAGCTGTTTTTT; J gene: TRBJ2-2; D gene: NA; V gene: TRBV2; clone size: NA
CDR3 protein: CASRLYVGGGFGETQYF; CDR3 DNA: TGCGCCAGCAGGCTATACGTAGGGGGCGGGTTCGGAGAGACCCAGTACTTC; J gene: TRBJ2-5; D gene: TRBD1; V gene: TRBV4-1; clone size: NA
CDR3 protein: CASSLVAGSSYEQYF; CDR3 DNA: TGTGCCAGCAGCTTGGTAGCGGGGAGCTCCTACGAGCAGTACTTC; J gene: TRBJ2-7; D gene: TRBD2; V gene: TRBV5-6; clone size: NA
CDR3 protein: CASRRDSTSYEQYF; CDR3 DNA: TGTGCCAGCAGACGGGACAGTACCTCCTACGAGCAGTACTTC; J gene: TRBJ2-7; D gene: TRBD1; V gene: TRBV6-5; clone size: NA
CDR3 protein: CAISEFGLQGNGNTIYF; CDR3 DNA: TGTGCCATCAGTGAGTTCGGTCTACAAGGGAATGGAAACACCATATATTTT; J gene: TRBJ1-3; D gene: NA; V gene: TRBV10-3; clone size: NA
CDR3 protein: CASSLAQAHRAFF; CDR3 DNA: TGCGCCAGCAGCTTGGCGCAGGCTCATCGGGCTTTCTTT; J gene: TRBJ1-1; D gene: NA; V gene: TRBV5-1; clone size: NA
CDR3 protein: CASSPNGGSGTEAFF; CDR3 DNA: TGTGCCAGCAGCCCTAATGGGGGTAGCGGCACTGAAGCTTTCTTT; J gene: TRBJ1-1; D gene: NA; V gene: TRBV11-3; clone size: NA
CDR3 protein: CAIRRGTNEKLFF; CDR3 DNA: TGTGCCATCAGGAGGGGGACTAATGAAAAACTGTTTTTT; J gene: TRBJ1-4; D gene: NA; V gene: TRBV10-3; clone size: NA
CDR3 protein: CASSLDLNTEAFF; CDR3 DNA: TGTGCCAGCAGCTTAGATTTGAACACTGAAGCTTTCTTT; J gene: TRBJ1-1; D gene: NA; V gene: TRBV7-2; clone size: once
CDR3 protein: CASTSPPRETQYF; CDR3 DNA: TGTGCCAGCACCAGCCCCCCGAGGGAGACCCAGTACTTC; J gene: TRBJ2-5; D gene: NA; V gene: TRBV6-5; clone size: NA
CDR3 protein: CASRNPSAGARLREETQYF; CDR3 DNA: TGTGCCAGCAGGAACCCATCGGCAGGAGCGCGACTCAGGGAAGAGACCCAGTACTTC; J gene: TRBJ2-5; D gene: NA; V gene: TRBV6-4; clone size: NA
CDR3 protein: CASSTTAFSGNTIYF; CDR3 DNA: TGCGCCAGCAGTACTACAGCCTTCTCTGGAAACACCATATATTTT; J gene: TRBJ1-3; D gene: NA; V gene: TRBV10-2; clone size: once
CDR3 protein: CASKTGDTQYF; CDR3 DNA: TGTGCCAGCAAGACTGGCGATACGCAGTATTTT; J gene: TRBJ2-3; D gene: NA; V gene: TRBV27; clone size: NA
CDR3 protein: CASSQRDTGELFF; CDR3 DNA: TGTGCCAGCTCTCAGCGGGACACCGGGGAGCTGTTTTTT; J gene: TRBJ2-2; D gene: NA; V gene: TRBV18; clone size: NA
CDR3 protein: CASSWQVNYEQYF; CDR3 DNA: TGTGCCAGTAGTTGGCAGGTGAACTACGAGCAGTACTTC; J gene: TRBJ2-7; D gene: NA; V gene: TRBV19; clone size: NA
CDR3 protein: CASSQDRDRLTDTQYF; CDR3 DNA: TGCGCCAGCAGCCAAGATAGGGACAGGCTGACAGATACGCAGTATTTT; J gene: TRBJ2-3; D gene: TRBD1; V gene: TRBV4-1; clone size: NA
CDR3 protein: CASSGGGWGELFF; CDR3 DNA: TGTGCCAGTTCGGGCGGAGGTTGGGGGGAGCTGTTTTTT; J gene: TRBJ2-2; D gene: NA; V gene: TRBV6-5; clone size: NA
CDR3 protein: CASSPGWGRGTEAFF; CDR3 DNA: TGTGCCAGTAGTCCGGGCTGGGGTAGGGGAACTGAAGCTTTCTTT; J gene: TRBJ1-1; D gene: NA; V gene: TRBV19; clone size: NA
CDR3 protein: CASSENGETQYF; CDR3 DNA: TGTGCCAGCAGTGAAAACGGAGAGACCCAGTACTTC; J gene: TRBJ2-5; D gene: NA; V gene: TRBV2; clone size: NA
CDR3 protein: CASCRGVITDTQYF; CDR3 DNA: TGTGCCAGCTGCCGAGGGGTGATCACAGATACGCAGTATTTT; J gene: TRBJ2-3; D gene: NA; V gene: TRBV7-9; clone size: NA